The 25 T cell receptor beta chains presented below share a single source sample, sequenced in a study of control samples from healthy donors and cancer patients. TCRdb's copy holds only in-frame clones and misses some; the assay was immunoSEQ multiplex PCR. The repertoire holds some 70,000 clones, with over 80% as singletons. Sequenced: blood. Every receptor here comes from a man aged 60-69 years in good health.

This clone was detected once. The chain combines TRBV28 with TRBJ2-7, with D perhaps matching TRBD1 or TRBD2 (5 bases each). The length of the CDR3 is 14 residues. Germline CDR1 MDHEN, CDR2 SYDVKM. V was trimmed by 1 base and J by 4 bases, leaving 11 bases between them. DNA for the CDR3: TGTGCCAGCAGTTTATTGGGGACCAAATACGAGCAGTACTTC. Residues: CASSLLGTKYEQYF.

This clone showed up just a few times. The V gene is TRBV18, the J gene TRBJ1-1, with a weak D call TRBD1 (6 bases). The CDR3 is 15 amino acids. Trimming shortened V by 0 bases and J by 7 bases, and 15 bases separated the two germline ends. Germline V gene sequence: CDR1 KGHSH, CDR2 LQKENI. The CDR3 region is CASSPPAGASVEAFF. The DNA of the CDR3 is TGTGCCAGCTCACCACCGGCAGGGGCGTCCGTTGAAGCTTTCTTT.

CDR3 protein: CASSLVSATNEKLFF. DNA of the CDR3: TGTGCCAGCAGCTTAGTTTCTGCAACTAATGAAAAACTGTTTTTT. The chain has TRBV7-9 and TRBJ1-4; D is uncertain. Looked up from germline, CDR1 is SEHNR and CDR2 is FQNEAQ (reference sequence). The CDR3 contains 15 residues. Trimming removed 1 base from V and 0 bases from J, with 6 bases in between.

The chain couples TRBV9 to TRBJ2-5, with a weak D call TRBD2 (7 bases). The ends were cut back, 3 bases at V and 2 bases at J, with 14 bases in the middle. The CDR3 spans 15 residues. Germline lookup yields CDR1 SGDLS and CDR2 YYNGEE. This CDR3 reads CASSAGGRVQETQYF. CDR3 coding DNA: TGTGCCAGCAGCGCGGGGGGCAGAGTTCAAGAGACCCAGTACTTC.

The chain joins TRBV4-3 to TRBJ2-5, with a weak D call TRBD2 (5 bases). V gave up 0 bases and J gave up 1 base, with 12 bases separating them. The CDR3 runs to 16 residues. Germline V gene lookup returns CDR1 LGHNA and CDR2 YSLEER. Here the CDR3 reads CASSQETGVGQETQYF. The CDR3 coding sequence is TGCGCCAGCAGCCAAGAAACCGGGGTGGGCCAAGAGACCCAGTACTTC.

V usage is TRBV3-1 (or the pseudogene TRBV3-2) and J usage is TRBJ2-5; no clear D. With 11 bases removed from V and 0 bases from J, the gap between germline ends came to 13 bases. The CDR3 contains 13 residues. CDR1 LGHDT and CDR2 YNNKEL come from the germline V gene (reference sequence). CDR3 sequence reads: CARGQRNQETQYF. In DNA form, the CDR3 reads TGTGCCCGCGGCCAGCGAAACCAAGAGACCCAGTACTTC.

This clone turned up a few times. The genes are TRBV16 and TRBJ1-2; D is ambiguous. With 1 base removed from V and 4 bases from J, the gap between germline ends came to 10 bases. Germline values: CDR1 KGHSY, CDR2 FQNENV. This CDR3 comprises 14 residues. CDR3 coding DNA: TGTGCCAGCAGCCAATTGTCGGCACCCTATGGCTACACCTTC. This codes for CASSQLSAPYGYTF.

The chain has TRBV6-2 or TRBV6-3 and TRBJ1-6; no clear D. From germline, CDR1 is MNHEY and CDR2 SVGEGT. This CDR3 region has 18 residues. V shed 0 bases and J shed 2 bases, with 14 bases lying between them. This chain's CDR3 is CASSYSSGSTTYNSPLHF. The CDR3 DNA reads as TGTGCCAGCAGTTACTCGTCGGGGTCCACGACCTATAATTCACCCCTCCACTTT.

The rearrangement links TRBV6-5 to TRBJ1-2; 10 nucleotides match TRBD1. The CDR3 has 14 amino acids. Germline CDR1 and CDR2: MNHEY and SVGAGI. V shed 4 bases, J shed 7 bases, and the junction held 6 bases outside the gene matches. CDR3 bases: TGTGCCAGCAGTTCTGACAGGGGGCGCGTTGGCTACACCTTC. Encoded protein: CASSSDRGRVGYTF.

This clone was picked up a small number of times. The genes are TRBV7-9 and TRBJ2-7, with D possibly matching TRBD2 (6 bases). The CDR3 has 16 amino acids. Germline V gives CDR1 SEHNR, CDR2 FQNEAQ (reference sequence). Trimming stripped 3 bases from V and 3 bases from J, with 18 bases between. This CDR3 reads CASSFPSGARDYEQYF. Written as DNA, the CDR3 is TGTGCCAGCAGCTTCCCCTCGGGAGCAAGAGACTACGAGCAGTACTTC.

This chain connects TRBV6-2 or TRBV6-3 to TRBJ1-5, with 9 bases aligning to TRBD1. The CDR3 is made up of 16 amino acids. The germline CDR1 and CDR2 sequences are MNHEY and SVGEGT. V dropped 3 bases and J dropped 3; count of bases not matched to a gene: 6. CDR3 protein: CASSYQGTGINQPQHF. The CDR3 DNA reads as TGTGCCAGCAGTTATCAAGGGACAGGGATCAATCAGCCCCAGCATTTT.

V is TRBV30 and J is TRBJ2-1, with 8 positions matching TRBD2. Unmatched junction bases numbered 25, after V lost 0 bases and J lost 12 bases. The CDR3 sequence is 19 residues long. Germline-derived CDR1 and CDR2 are GTSNPN and SVGIG (reference sequence). The CDR3 nucleotides read TGTGCCTGGAGTGTCCTCCGACTCGCTAGCGGGTTTAGGCTTATAGGGCAGTTCTTC. Its protein is CAWSVLRLASGFRLIGQFF.

The V and J genes are TRBV20-1 and TRBJ2-1, with D perhaps matching TRBD1 or TRBD2 (7 bases each). This CDR3 is 15 amino acids long. CDR1 and CDR2 from the germline V gene are DFQATT and SNEGSKA (reference sequence). Trimming shortened V by 3 bases and J by 1 base, and 13 bases separated the two germline ends. CDR3 nucleotides: TGCAGTGCTAGTGCAGGGGGGGCTTCCTACAATGAGCAGTTCTTC. Protein: CSASAGGASYNEQFF.

This rearrangement joins TRBV9 to TRBJ2-7; D perhaps matches TRBD2 (6 bases). The V gene's germline CDR1 is SGDLS and CDR2 YYNGEE. V was pared by 0 bases and J by 7 bases, with 14 bases between. The CDR3 length is 14 residues. Here the CDR3 DNA reads TGTGCCAGCAGCGTAGTCGTGACTGGGGGGGAGCAGTACTTC. Its protein product is CASSVVVTGGEQYF.

This clone was recorded once. The J gene is TRBJ2-3, the V gene TRBV5-8; D is unclear. The CDR3 runs 14 residues. The germline V gene has CDR1 SGHTS and CDR2 YDEGEE. Trimming stripped 4 bases from V and 2 bases from J, with 11 bases between. The CDR3 DNA reads as TGTGCCAGCAGCCGCGTCGGCTCCACAGATACGCAGTATTTT. The encoded protein is CASSRVGSTDTQYF. Full variable domain (rest looked up from reference TRBV5-8 and TRBJ2-3): EAGVTQSPTHLIKTRGQQATLRCSPISGHTSVYWYQQALGLGLQFLLWYDEGEERNRGNFPPRFSGRQFPNYSSELNVNALELEDSALYLCASSRVGSTDTQYFGPGTRLTVL.

The table lists this clone with a count of one. The V and J genes are TRBV29-1 and TRBJ1-1; 9 bases match TRBD1. This CDR3 comprises 14 residues. CDR1 and CDR2 (germline): SQVTM, ANQGSEA. Trimming removed 4 bases from V and 5 bases from J; junction bases left unmatched: 8. The CDR3: CSVGVQGAGTEAFF. The CDR3 DNA is TGCAGCGTTGGAGTACAGGGGGCAGGGACTGAAGCTTTCTTT.

The chain carries TRBV4-3 and TRBJ1-1; 7 bases agree with TRBD1. This CDR3 is 17 amino acids long. The V and J ends lost 0 bases and 0 bases, in that order; junction bases with no gene match: 7. Germline-derived CDR1 and CDR2 are LGHNA and YSLEER. The CDR3 protein is CASSQDLRGPMNTEAFF. As DNA, the CDR3 is TGCGCCAGCAGCCAAGACCTGAGGGGGCCCATGAACACTGAAGCTTTCTTT.

The chain carries TRBV7-2 and TRBJ2-1, with D unclear. CDR1 is SGHTA, CDR2 FQGNSA, per germline. The V gene lost 3 bases and the J gene lost 8 bases, with 8 bases spanning the gap. The CDR3 totals 12 residues. The chain's CDR3 is CASSFGRDEQFF. The CDR3 region has the DNA TGTGCCAGCAGCTTCGGACGGGATGAGCAGTTCTTC.

This clone is a singleton in its sample. The V and J genes are TRBV14 and TRBJ1-3, with a tentative D call TRBD1 (6 bases). CDR3 length: 15 amino acids. Germline CDR1 is SGHDN and CDR2 is FVKESK. V shed 3 bases and J shed 0 bases, with 9 bases lying between them. CDR3 DNA sequence: TGTGCCAGCAGCCATACAGGGAACTCTGGAAACACCATATATTTT. It encodes CASSHTGNSGNTIYF.

The chain carries TRBV20-1 and TRBJ1-1; tentatively, D is TRBD1 (5 bases). Germline V gene data show CDR1 as DFQATT and CDR2 as SNEGSKA (reference sequence). With 3 bases removed from V and 1 base from J, the gap between germline ends came to 9 bases. The CDR3 covers 13 residues. As DNA, the CDR3 is TGCAGTGCTAGTGGACACAAGAACACTGAAGCTTTCTTT. Its protein product is CSASGHKNTEAFF.

This clone was observed a few times. The chain recombines TRBV25-1 with TRBJ2-4; either TRBD1 or TRBD2 may supply D (7 bases each). Germline loops: CDR1 MGHDK, CDR2 SYGVNS. The V gene lost 5 bases and the J gene lost 0 bases, with 14 bases spanning the gap. This CDR3 contains 16 residues. The CDR3 nucleotides read TGTGCCAGCAGTAACCAGGGGGGGTTAGCCAAAAACATTCAGTACTTC. Translating gives CASSNQGGLAKNIQYF.

In its sample, this clone was seen once. The J gene is TRBJ2-2, the V gene TRBV3-1 (or the pseudogene TRBV3-2), with TRBD2 matching 13 bases. Germline loops: CDR1 LGHDT, CDR2 YNNKEL (reference sequence). The V segment lost 4 bases and the J segment 4 bases; nucleotides outside the gene matches: 9. The CDR3 runs to 18 residues. Here the CDR3 reads CASSPTRTSGRSTGELFF. Written as DNA, the CDR3 is TGTGCCAGCAGCCCCACGCGGACTAGCGGGAGAAGCACCGGGGAGCTGTTTTTT.

A single count supports this clone. The junction differs from germline at one of its ends, possibly a read error. Other DNA sequences in the sample encode the same CDR3. The rearrangement uses TRBV18 and TRBJ1-5, with 10 bases matching TRBD1. The germline gives CDR1 KGHSH, CDR2 LQKENI. This CDR3 spans 18 amino acids. The CDR3 is CASSPPMTGGLSNQPQHF. The CDR3, as DNA: TGTGCCAGCTCACCCCCTATGACAGGGGGCTTAAGCAATCAGCCCCAGCACTTT.

The V call is TRBV11-2, the J call TRBJ2-3; no definite D call. Deletions cut 1 base from V and 3 bases from J, with 8 bases between. Germline V gene data show CDR1 as SGHAT and CDR2 as FQNNGV. This CDR3 is built from 14 residues. This CDR3 reads CASSLGQVTDTQYF. The CDR3 DNA reads as TGTGCCAGCAGCTTAGGGCAGGTAACAGATACGCAGTATTTT.

The V call is TRBV19, the J call TRBJ2-5; D is uncertain. The CDR3 runs to 13 residues. The V end lost 3 bases, the J end lost 5 bases, and 10 bases lay between the germline ends. CDR1 is LNHDA, CDR2 SQIVND, per germline (reference sequence). CDR3 sequence reads: CASSIEARETQYF. In nucleotides, the CDR3 is TGTGCCAGTAGTATTGAAGCCAGGGAGACCCAGTACTTC.